This entry describes one T cell receptor beta chain. What it binds is not known. V was trimmed by 6 bases and J by 0 bases, leaving 12 bases between them. This CDR3 contains 15 residues. The germline V gene encodes CDR1 ENHRY and CDR2 SYGVKD. It was through 5'RACE template switching that TCR cDNA was made, with a universal primer site and UMIs added. A single record per CDR3 protein comes from TCRdb applying MiXCR to the 5' RACE reads. The repertoire consists of approximately 300,000 distinct CDR3 sequences, with 8.7% occurring once and the leading ten covering roughly 18%. This sample is drawn from a study of T cells after yellow fever vaccination. Study conclusions and caveats: Among all clonotypes, a small share was observed in both CD4 and CD8 compartments. Post-booster reappearance was seen for most primary-vaccination clones (about 96% CD4, 80% to 90% CD8).

This TCR came from a man between 18 and 35 years old who received the YFV17D yellow fever vaccine. The chain joins TRBV10-3 to TRBJ2-1; possibly TRBD2 for D (5 bases). The sequences come from PBMCs, collected on the day of the first yellow fever vaccination. CDR3 region: CAIREAANSYNEQFF. CDR3 sequence (DNA): TGTGCCATCAGAGAAGCGGCGAACTCCTACAATGAGCAGTTCTTC.